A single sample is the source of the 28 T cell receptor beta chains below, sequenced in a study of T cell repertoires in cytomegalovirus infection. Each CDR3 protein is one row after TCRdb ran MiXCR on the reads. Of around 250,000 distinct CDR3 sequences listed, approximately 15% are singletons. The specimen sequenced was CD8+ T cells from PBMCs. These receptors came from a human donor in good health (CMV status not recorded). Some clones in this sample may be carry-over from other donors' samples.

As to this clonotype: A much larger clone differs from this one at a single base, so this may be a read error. This CDR3 is CASSSTGVYNEQFF. The CDR3 region has the DNA TGTGCCAGCAGCTCTACGGGGGTCTACAATGAGCAGTTCTTC. The rearrangement joins TRBV7-2 to TRBJ2-1; TRBD2 is a possible D gene (6 bases). The CDR3 has 14 residues. CDR1 and CDR2 (germline): SGHTA, FQGNSA. The germline V and J ends were trimmed by 4 bases and 3 bases, with 10 bases remaining between them.

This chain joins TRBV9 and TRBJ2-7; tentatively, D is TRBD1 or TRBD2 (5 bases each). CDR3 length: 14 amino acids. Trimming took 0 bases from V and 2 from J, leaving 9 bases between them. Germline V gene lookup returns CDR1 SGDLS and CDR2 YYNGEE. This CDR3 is CASSVGGTAYEQYF. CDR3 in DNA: TGTGCCAGCAGCGTAGGGGGGACCGCCTACGAGCAGTACTTC.

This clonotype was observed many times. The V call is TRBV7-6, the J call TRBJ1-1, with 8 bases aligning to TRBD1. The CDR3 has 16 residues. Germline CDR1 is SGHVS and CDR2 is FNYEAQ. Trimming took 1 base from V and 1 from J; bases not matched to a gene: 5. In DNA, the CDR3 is TGTGCCAGCAGCTTAGTCCCCGGACAGGGGAACACTGAAGCTTTCTTT. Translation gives CASSLVPGQGNTEAFF. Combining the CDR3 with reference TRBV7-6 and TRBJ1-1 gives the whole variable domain GAGVSQSPRYKVTKRGQDVALRCDPISGHVSLYWYRQALGQGPEFLTYFNYEAQQDKSGLPNDRFSAERPEGSISTLTIQRTEQRDSAMYRCASSLVPGQGNTEAFFGQGTRLTVV.

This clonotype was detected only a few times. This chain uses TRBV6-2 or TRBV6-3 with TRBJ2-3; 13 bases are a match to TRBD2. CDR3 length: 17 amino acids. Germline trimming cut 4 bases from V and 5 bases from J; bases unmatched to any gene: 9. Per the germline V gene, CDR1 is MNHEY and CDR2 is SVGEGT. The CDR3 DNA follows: TGTGCCAGCAGTTGGCCGGGACTAGCGGGGAGATTAGATACGCAGTATTTT. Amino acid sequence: CASSWPGLAGRLDTQYF.

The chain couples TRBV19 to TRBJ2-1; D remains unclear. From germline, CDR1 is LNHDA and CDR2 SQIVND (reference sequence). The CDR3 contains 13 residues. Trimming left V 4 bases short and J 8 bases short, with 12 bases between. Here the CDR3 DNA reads TGTGCCAGTAGTACAGTATTTGGGGATGAGCAGTTCTTC. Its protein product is CASSTVFGDEQFF.

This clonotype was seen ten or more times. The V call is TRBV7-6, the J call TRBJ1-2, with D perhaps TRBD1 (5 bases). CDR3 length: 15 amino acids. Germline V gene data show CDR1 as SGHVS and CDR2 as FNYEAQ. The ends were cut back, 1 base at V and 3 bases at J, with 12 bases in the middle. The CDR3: CASSLGPRGDYGYTF. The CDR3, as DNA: TGTGCCAGCAGCTTAGGCCCTCGGGGGGACTATGGCTACACCTTC.

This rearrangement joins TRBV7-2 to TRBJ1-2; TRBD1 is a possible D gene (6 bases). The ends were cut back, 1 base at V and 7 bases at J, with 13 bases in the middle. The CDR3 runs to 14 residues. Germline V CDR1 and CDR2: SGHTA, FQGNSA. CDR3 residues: CASSLEFGGPGYTF. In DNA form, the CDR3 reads TGTGCCAGCAGCTTAGAGTTCGGGGGCCCTGGCTACACCTTC.

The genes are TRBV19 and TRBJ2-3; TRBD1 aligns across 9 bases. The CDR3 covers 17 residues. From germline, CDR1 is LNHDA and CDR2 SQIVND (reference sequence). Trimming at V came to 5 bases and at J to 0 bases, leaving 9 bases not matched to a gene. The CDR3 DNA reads TGTGCCAGTAGTGCCGAATGGACAGGGGTCAGCACAGATACGCAGTATTTT. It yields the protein CASSAEWTGVSTDTQYF.

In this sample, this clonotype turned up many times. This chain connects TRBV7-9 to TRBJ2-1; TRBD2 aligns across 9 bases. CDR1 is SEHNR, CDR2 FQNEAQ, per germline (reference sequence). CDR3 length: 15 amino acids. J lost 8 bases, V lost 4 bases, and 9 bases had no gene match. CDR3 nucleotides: TGTGCCAGCAGCTCCCATGAATTAGCGGGGGATGAGCAGTTCTTC. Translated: CASSSHELAGDEQFF.

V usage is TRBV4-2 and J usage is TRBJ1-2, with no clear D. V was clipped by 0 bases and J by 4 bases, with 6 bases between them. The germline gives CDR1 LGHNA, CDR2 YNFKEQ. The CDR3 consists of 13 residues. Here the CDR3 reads CASSQEGIYGYTF. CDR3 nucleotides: TGTGCCAGCAGCCAAGAAGGTATCTATGGCTACACCTTC.

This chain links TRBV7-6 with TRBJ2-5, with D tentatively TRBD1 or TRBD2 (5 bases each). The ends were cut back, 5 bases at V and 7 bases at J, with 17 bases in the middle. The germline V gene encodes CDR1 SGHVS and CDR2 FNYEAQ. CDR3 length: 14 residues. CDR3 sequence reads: CASSQATVRGTQYF. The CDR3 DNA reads TGTGCCAGCAGCCAGGCGACAGTCCGGGGGACCCAGTACTTC.

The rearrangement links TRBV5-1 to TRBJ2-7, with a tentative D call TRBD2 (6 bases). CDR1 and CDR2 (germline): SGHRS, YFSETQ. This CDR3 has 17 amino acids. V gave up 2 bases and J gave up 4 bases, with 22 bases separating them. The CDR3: CASSFYSLGGRGYEQYF. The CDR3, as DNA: TGCGCCAGCAGCTTTTATTCGTTAGGAGGTCGGGGGTACGAGCAGTACTTC.

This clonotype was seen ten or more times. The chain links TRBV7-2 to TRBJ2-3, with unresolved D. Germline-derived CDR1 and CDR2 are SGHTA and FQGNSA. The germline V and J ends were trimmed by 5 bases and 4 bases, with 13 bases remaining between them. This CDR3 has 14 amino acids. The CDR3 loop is CASSPSSTADTQYF. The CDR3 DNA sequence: TGTGCCAGCAGCCCTTCAAGTACCGCAGATACGCAGTATTTT.

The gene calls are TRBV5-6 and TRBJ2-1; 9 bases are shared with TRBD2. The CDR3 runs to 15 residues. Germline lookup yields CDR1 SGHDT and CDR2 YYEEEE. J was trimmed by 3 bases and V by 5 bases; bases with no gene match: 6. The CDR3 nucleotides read TGTGCCAGCAGTCCGACTAGCGGAGACTACAATGAGCAGTTCTTC. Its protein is CASSPTSGDYNEQFF. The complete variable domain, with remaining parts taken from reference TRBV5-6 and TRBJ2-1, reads DAGVTQSPTHLIKTRGQQVTLRCSPKSGHDTVSWYQQALGQGPQFIFQYYEEEERQRGNFPDRFSGHQFPNYSSELNVNALLLGDSALYLCASSPTSGDYNEQFFGPGTRLTVL.

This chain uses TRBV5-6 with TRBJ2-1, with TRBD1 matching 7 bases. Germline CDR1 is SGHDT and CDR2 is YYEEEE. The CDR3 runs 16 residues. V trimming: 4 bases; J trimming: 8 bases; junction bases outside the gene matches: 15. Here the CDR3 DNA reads TGTGCCAGCAGCGGTGCCGTAATCACAGGGGTCGATGAGCAGTTCTTC. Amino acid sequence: CASSGAVITGVDEQFF.

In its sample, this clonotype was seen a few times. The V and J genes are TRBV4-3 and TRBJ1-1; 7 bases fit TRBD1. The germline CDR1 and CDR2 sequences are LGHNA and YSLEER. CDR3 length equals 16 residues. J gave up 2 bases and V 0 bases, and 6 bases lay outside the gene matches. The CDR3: CASSQDRHRGNTEAFF. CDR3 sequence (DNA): TGCGCCAGCAGCCAAGATCGGCACAGGGGAAACACTGAAGCTTTCTTT.

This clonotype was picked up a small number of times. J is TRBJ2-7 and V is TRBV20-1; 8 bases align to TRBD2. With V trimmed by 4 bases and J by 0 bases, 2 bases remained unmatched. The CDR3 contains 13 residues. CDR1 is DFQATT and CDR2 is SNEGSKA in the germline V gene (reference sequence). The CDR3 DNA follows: TGCAGTGCTAAGCGGGGGCGCTCCTACGAGCAGTACTTC. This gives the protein CSAKRGRSYEQYF.

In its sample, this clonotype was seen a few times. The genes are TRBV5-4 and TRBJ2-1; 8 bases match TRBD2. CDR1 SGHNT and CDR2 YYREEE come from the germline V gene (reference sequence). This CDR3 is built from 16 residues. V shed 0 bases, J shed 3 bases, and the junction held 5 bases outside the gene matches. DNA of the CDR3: TGTGCCAGCAGCTTGGGTTACGGGGGGGTCTACAATGAGCAGTTCTTC. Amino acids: CASSLGYGGVYNEQFF.

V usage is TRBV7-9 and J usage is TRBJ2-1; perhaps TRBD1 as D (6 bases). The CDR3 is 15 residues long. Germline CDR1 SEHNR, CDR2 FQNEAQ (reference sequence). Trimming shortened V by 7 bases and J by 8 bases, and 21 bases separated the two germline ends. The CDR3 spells CASTQGPTKPHEQFF. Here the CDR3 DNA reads TGTGCCAGCACCCAGGGGCCGACCAAGCCCCATGAGCAGTTCTTC.

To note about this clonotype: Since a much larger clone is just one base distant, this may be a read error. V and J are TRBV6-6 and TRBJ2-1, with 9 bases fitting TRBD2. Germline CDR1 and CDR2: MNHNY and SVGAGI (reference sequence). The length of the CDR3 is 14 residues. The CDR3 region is CASFSGGSVDEQLF. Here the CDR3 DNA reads TGTGCCAGCTTTAGCGGGGGAAGTGTGGATGAGCAGTTATTC.

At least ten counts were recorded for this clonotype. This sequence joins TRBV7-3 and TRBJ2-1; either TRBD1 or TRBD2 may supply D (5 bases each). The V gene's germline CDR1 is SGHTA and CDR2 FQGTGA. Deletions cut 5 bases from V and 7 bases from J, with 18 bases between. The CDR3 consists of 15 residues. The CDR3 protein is CASSKGFLEGNEQFF. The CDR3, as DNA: TGTGCCAGCAGCAAGGGATTTTTAGAGGGGAATGAGCAGTTCTTC.

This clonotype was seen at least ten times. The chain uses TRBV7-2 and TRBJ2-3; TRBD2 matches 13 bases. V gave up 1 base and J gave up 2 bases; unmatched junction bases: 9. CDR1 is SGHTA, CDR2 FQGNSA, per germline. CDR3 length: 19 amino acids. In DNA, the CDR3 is TGTGCCAGCAGCTTAGTAGGGCCGGGACTAGCGGGGACCACAGATACGCAGTATTTT. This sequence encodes CASSLVGPGLAGTTDTQYF. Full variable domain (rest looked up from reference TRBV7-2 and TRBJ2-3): GAGVSQSPSNKVTEKGKDVELRCDPISGHTALYWYRQSLGQGLEFLIYFQGNSAPDKSGLPSDRFSAERTGGSVSTLTIQRTQQEDSAVYLCASSLVGPGLAGTTDTQYFGPGTRLTVL.

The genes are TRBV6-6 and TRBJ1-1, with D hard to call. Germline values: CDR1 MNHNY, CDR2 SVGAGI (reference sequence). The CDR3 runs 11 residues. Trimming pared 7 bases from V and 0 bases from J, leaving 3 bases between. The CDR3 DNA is TGTGCCAGCACTCTGAACACTGAAGCTTTCTTT. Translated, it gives CASTLNTEAFF.

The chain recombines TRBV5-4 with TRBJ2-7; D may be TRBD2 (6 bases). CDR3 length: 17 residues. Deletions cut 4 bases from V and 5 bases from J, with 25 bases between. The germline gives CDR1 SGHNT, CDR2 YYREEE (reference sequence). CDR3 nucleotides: TGTGCCAGCAGCCTTGGCGTGGGGCAGGGAGGTCCAGACGAGCAGTACTTC. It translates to CASSLGVGQGGPDEQYF.

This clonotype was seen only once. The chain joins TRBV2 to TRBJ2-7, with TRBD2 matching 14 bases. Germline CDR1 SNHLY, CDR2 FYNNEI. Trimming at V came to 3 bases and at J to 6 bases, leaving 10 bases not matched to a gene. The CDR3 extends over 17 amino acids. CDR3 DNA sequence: TGTGCCAGCAGTGATGGGTCCCGGACTAGCGGGGGGTTCGAGCAGTACTTC. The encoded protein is CASSDGSRTSGGFEQYF.

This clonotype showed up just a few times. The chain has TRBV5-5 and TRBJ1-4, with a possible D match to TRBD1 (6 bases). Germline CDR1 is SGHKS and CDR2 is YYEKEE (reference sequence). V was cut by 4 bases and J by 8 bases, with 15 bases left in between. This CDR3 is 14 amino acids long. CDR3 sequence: CASSLGQGEEKLFF. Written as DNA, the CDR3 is TGTGCCAGCAGCCTGGGACAAGGGGAGGAAAAACTGTTTTTT.

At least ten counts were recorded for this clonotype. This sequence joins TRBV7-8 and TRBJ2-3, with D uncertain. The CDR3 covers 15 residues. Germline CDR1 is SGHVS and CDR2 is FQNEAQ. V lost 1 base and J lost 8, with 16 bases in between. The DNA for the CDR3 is TGTGCCAGCAGCTTAGACTTAGGCAGCCAGAGTACGCAGTATTTT. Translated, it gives CASSLDLGSQSTQYF. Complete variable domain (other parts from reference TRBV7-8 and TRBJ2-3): GAGVSQSPRYKVAKRGQDVALRCDPISGHVSLFWYQQALGQGPEFLTYFQNEAQLDKSGLPSDRFFAERPEGSVSTLKIQRTQQEDSAVYLCASSLDLGSQSTQYFGPGTRLTVL.

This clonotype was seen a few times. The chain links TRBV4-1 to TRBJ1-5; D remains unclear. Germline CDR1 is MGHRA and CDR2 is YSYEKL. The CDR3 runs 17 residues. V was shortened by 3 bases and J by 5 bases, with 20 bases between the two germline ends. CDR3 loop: CASSHPGGERSDQPQHF. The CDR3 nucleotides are TGCGCCAGCAGCCACCCCGGCGGGGAAAGAAGTGATCAGCCCCAGCATTTT.